This T cell receptor beta chain was observed in a study of blood T cell repertoires in COVID-19 (dated by TCRdb to about 2020). In terms of the full investigation: Samples from collaborators originated in the United States, Italy and Spain and spanned both the acute and convalescent phases of COVID-19. The dataset comprised deeply sampled blood TCRbeta repertoires from subjects exposed to, actively infected with, or recovered from COVID-19. Samples were obtained from the ongoing ImmuneRACE study (first 160 participants) and from about 1,300 subjects provided by 6 global collaborators. The material from the prospective study consisted of cDNA or gDNA derived from T cells, B-cell-depleted T cells, or PBMCs. Nearly every sample came with metadata listing a de-identified subject ID, COVID-19 status, age in years and sex. The repertoires were made available in a free public database intended to serve as a resource for research on the immune response to SARS-CoV-2. Where HLA class I and class II types were available, the types were taken from metadata supplied by the sample provider, not from assay-based typing. Results the study describes overall, beyond this receptor: How much clinical and demographic metadata was included differed by source and by participant, and the metadata was provided uncurated.

Details on this clone: What antigen it recognizes has not been identified. No quality values exist for individual bases; no much larger clone is one base distant.

Measured from the cysteine to the phenylalanine, the CDR3 is 16 residues long. Kept here is only the CDR3 DNA, which spans 48 bases and is read in frame from base 1. Based on the germline V gene (reference sequence), the CDR1 and CDR2 sequences are SEHNR and FQNEAQ. Trimming leaves V shorter by 5 bases and J shorter by 4 bases, with the junction holding 11 bases beyond the gene matches. TCRbeta CDR3 regions were amplified from genomic DNA by means of the immunoSEQ Assay, a bias-controlled multiplex PCR. From the authors' description of their analysis: Nucleated cell counts per sample were estimated from amplification of reference gene primers within the assay. To quantify the absolute abundance of each unique TCRbeta CDR3 rearrangement, sequence reads were collapsed and filtered. For each sample, productive Simpson clonality was calculated as the square root of Simpson's diversity index across productive rearrangements. TCRdb retrieved this table from immuneACCESS and kept in-frame rearrangements only. Not all clones are present; in checked studies, unresolved V genes account for under half, and no reason is known for the remainder. V, J and clone size were drawn from that table, and D and trimming were deduced from the DNA. The sample yields 200,000 to 250,000 clones; around 83% were counted once. Around 0.97% of the sample is taken by the ten largest.

Whole blood was collected in K2EDTA tubes by collaborating institutions according to the institutions' own protocols. Collaborator samples were shipped for TCRbeta analysis as frozen whole blood, isolated PBMCs, or DNA extracted from either sample type. What was sequenced was peripheral blood. The receptor chain draws on TRBV7-9 and TRBJ1-2; 9 of the junction bases match TRBD1. The source is a man aged 40-55 years with acute or convalescent COVID-19. In nucleotide form, the sequence is TGTGCCAGCAGCCCGAACCCCGGACAGGGGCTCTATGGCTACACCTTC. This translates into CASSPNPGQGLYGYTF.